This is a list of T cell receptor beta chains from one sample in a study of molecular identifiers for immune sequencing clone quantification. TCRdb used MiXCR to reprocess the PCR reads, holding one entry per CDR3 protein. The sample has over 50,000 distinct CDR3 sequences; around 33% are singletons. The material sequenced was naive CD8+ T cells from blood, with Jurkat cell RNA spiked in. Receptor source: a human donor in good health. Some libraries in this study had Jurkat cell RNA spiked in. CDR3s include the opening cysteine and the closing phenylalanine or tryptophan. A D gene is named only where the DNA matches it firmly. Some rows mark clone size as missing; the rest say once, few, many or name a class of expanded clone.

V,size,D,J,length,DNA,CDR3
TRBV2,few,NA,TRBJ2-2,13,TGTGCCAAAGGACAGCACGACACCGGGGAGCTGTTTTTT,CAKGQHDTGELFF
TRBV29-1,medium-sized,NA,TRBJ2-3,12,TGCAGCGTTGGGCTGCTCACAGATACGCAGTATTTT,CSVGLLTDTQYF
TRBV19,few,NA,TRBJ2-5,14,TGTGCCAGTAGTATAGATTCCCACCGCGAGACCCAGTACTTC,CASSIDSHRETQYF
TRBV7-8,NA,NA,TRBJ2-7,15,TGTGCCTCGTCACGGCCTACAGGATTGCCCTACGAGCAGTACTTC,CASSRPTGLPYEQYF
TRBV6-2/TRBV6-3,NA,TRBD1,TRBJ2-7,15,TGTGCCAGCAGTTACCCTCGGGACAGCTCCTACGAGCAGTACTTC,CASSYPRDSSYEQYF
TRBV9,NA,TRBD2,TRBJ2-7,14,TGTGCCAGCAGCGTCCAAGCGGGAGACTACGAGCAGTACTTC,CASSVQAGDYEQYF
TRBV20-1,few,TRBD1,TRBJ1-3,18,TGCAGTGCGACCGGGACAGGGCTCGGCACCTACTCTGGAAACACCATATATTTT,CSATGTGLGTYSGNTIYF
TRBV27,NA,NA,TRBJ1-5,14,TGTGCCAGCTGTTTTTCAGGGTTGGGTCAGCCCCAGCATTTT,CASCFSGLGQPQHF
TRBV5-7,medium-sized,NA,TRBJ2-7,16,TGTGCCAGCAGCTTGGCGCTAGCTCTTCGCTCCTACGAGCAGTACTTC,CASSLALALRSYEQYF
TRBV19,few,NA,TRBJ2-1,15,TGTGCCAGTAACCACTTTAGTGGGAGCTACAATGAGCAGTTCTTC,CASNHFSGSYNEQFF
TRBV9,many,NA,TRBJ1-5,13,TGTGCCAGCGGAAAGGGGTATAATCAGCCCCAGCATTTT,CASGKGYNQPQHF
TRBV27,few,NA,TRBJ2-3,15,TGTGCCAGCAGTTTCCTGGCTAGTAGCACAGATACGCAGTATTTT,CASSFLASSTDTQYF
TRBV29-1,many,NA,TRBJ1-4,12,TGCAGCGTTGGGGACCTGGGTGAAAAACTGTTTTTT,CSVGDLGEKLFF
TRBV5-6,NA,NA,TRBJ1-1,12,TGTGCCAGCGCTATGGGGTCTTATGAAGCTTTCTTT,CASAMGSYEAFF
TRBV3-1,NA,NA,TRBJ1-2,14,TGTGCCAGCAGCTCCCCGGACAGTAACTATGGCTACACCTTC,CASSSPDSNYGYTF
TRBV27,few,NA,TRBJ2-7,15,TGTGCCAGCAGTTCCTCCCCCGGGACCGGCTACGAGCAGTACTTC,CASSSSPGTGYEQYF
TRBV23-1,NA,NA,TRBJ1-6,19,TGCGCCAGCGGTCAATCCCTCGACTTCCCGAGCTCCTATAATTCACCCCTCCACTTT,CASGQSLDFPSSYNSPLHF
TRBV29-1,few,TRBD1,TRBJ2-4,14,TGCAGCCCCAACGGGGGGACAGGGACAAACATTCAGTACTTC,CSPNGGTGTNIQYF
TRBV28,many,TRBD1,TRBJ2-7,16,TGTGCCAGCAGTTTACAGGGGGCTTTAGCCGCCTACGAGCAGTACTTC,CASSLQGALAAYEQYF
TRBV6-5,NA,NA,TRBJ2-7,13,TGTGCCAGCGGTTACTCGTGGAGTGGCGAGCAGTACTTC,CASGYSWSGEQYF
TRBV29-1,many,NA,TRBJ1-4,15,TGCAGCGTTGAAGTAAGCCCAGGGAGGGATGAAAAACTGTTTTTT,CSVEVSPGRDEKLFF
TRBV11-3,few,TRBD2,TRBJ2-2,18,TGTGCCAGCAGCTTAGATCTGGTTGGCGGGAGAGGTACCGGGGAGCTGTTTTTT,CASSLDLVGGRGTGELFF
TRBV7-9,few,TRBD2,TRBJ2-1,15,TGTGCCAGCAGCATGAGCGGGAGGGCCACCAATGAGCAGTTCTTC,CASSMSGRATNEQFF
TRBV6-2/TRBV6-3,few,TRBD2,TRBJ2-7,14,TGTGCCAGCAGTCTGGGACTAGCGGGAGACGAGCAGTACTTC,CASSLGLAGDEQYF
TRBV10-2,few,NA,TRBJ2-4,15,TGCGCCAGCAGTGAGACGGGGTTTCCCAAAAACATTCAGTACTTC,CASSETGFPKNIQYF
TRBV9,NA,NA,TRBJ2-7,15,TGTGCCAGCAGCGTAGGTCCCGGGGTAACCTACGAGCAGTACTTC,CASSVGPGVTYEQYF
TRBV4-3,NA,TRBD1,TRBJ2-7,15,TGCGCCAGCAGCCGCACGACAGGGGGTGCGAACGAGCAGTACTTC,CASSRTTGGANEQYF
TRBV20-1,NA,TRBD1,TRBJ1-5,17,TGCAGTGCTAGACCCCGTGCAGGGGGAGTTCAGAATCAGCCCCAGCATTTT,CSARPRAGGVQNQPQHF
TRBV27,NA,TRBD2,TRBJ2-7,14,TGTGCCAGCAGTCGGACTAGCGCTCACTACGAGCAGTACTTC,CASSRTSAHYEQYF
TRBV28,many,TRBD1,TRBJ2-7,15,TGTGCCAGCAGCAACCGGGACAGGGCCTCCTACGAGCAGTACTTC,CASSNRDRASYEQYF
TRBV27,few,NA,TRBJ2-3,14,TGTGCCAGCAGTTTAGTTACGGGAGAGGATACGCAGTATTTT,CASSLVTGEDTQYF
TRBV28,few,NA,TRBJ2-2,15,TGTGCCAGCCTCCCCCGTTGGGGGTACACCGGGGAGCTGTTTTTT,CASLPRWGYTGELFF
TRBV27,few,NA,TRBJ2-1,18,TGTGCCAGCAGTCGGTACCCCCCCGGGACTTCATACTACAATGAGCAGTTCTTC,CASSRYPPGTSYYNEQFF
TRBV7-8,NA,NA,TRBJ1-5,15,TGTGCCAGCAGCTTAGCCCTGCCCCCGGATCAGCCCCAGCATTTT,CASSLALPPDQPQHF
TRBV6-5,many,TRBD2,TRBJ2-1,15,TGTGCCAGCAGTTACGGCGGGAGGGCCTACAATGAGCAGTTCTTC,CASSYGGRAYNEQFF
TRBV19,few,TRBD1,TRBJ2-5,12,TGTGCCACCCGGGACAGAGAAGAGACCCAGTACTTC,CATRDREETQYF
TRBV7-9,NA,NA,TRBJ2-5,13,TGTGCCAGCAGCCCCACCGGAGAAGAGACCCAGTACTTC,CASSPTGEETQYF
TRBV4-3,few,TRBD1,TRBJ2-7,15,TGCGCCAGCAGCCCCCGACAGGGTATTCCCTACGAGCAGTACTTC,CASSPRQGIPYEQYF
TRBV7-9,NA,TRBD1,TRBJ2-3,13,TGTACCAGCAGCTTGGGACAGACAGATACGCAGTATTTT,CTSSLGQTDTQYF
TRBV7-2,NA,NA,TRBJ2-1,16,TGTGCCAGCAGCTCGCCCCGCACGAGCTCCTACAATGAGCAGTTCTTC,CASSSPRTSSYNEQFF
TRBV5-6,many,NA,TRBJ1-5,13,TGTGCCAGCAGCTTCGGGAGCAATCAGCCCCAGCATTTT,CASSFGSNQPQHF
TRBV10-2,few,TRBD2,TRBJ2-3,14,TGCGCCAGCAGTTGGGAGGGTCCCTTGGATACGCAGTATTTT,CASSWEGPLDTQYF
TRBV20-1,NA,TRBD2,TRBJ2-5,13,TGCAGTGCTAGCGGGGGGACTCAAGAGACCCAGTACTTC,CSASGGTQETQYF
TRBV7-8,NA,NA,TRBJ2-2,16,TGTGCCAGCAGCTTTTTTGGTCTTGCGGGACCAGGCGGGCTGTTTTTT,CASSFFGLAGPGGLFF
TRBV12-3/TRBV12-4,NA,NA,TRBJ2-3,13,TGTGCCAGCAGTTTCCCTAACGGAGATAGGCAGTATTTT,CASSFPNGDRQYF